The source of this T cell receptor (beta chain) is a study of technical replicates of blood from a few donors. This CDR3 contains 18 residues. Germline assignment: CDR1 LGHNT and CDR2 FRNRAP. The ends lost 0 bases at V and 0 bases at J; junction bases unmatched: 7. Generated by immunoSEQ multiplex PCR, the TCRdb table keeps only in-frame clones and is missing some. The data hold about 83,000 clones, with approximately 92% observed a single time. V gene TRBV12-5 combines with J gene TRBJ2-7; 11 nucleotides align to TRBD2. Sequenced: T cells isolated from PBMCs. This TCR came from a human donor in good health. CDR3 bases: TGTGCTAGTGGTTTGGTAACTAGCGGGGGCCCTAGCTCCTACGAGCAGTACTTC. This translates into CASGLVTSGGPSSYEQYF. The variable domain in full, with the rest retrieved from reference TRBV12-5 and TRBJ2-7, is DARVTQTPRHKVTEMGQEVTMRCQPILGHNTVFWYRQTMMQGLELLAYFRNRAPLDDSGMPKDRFSAEMPDATLATLKIQPSEPRDSAVYFCASGLVTSGGPSSYEQYFGPGTRLTVT.